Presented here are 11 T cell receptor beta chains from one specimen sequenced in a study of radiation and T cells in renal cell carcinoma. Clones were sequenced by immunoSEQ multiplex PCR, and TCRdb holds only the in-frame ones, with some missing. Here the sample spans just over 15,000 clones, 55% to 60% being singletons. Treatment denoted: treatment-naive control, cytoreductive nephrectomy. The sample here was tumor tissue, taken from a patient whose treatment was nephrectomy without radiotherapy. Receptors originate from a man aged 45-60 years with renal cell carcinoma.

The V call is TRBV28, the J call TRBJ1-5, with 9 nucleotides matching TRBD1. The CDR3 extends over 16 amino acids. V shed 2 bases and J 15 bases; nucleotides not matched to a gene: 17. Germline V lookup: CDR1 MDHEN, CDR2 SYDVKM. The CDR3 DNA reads TGTGCCAGCAGTTTAGCACAGGGGGCGTCCGAGGGGTTGGGGCATTTT. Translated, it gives CASSLAQGASEGLGHF.

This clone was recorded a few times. CDR3 in DNA: TGCGCCAGCAGCCAAGACAGGGGGCTTGGGGCCAACGTCCTGACTTTC. Protein sequence: CASSQDRGLGANVLTF. The V and J genes are TRBV4-3 and TRBJ2-6, with 8 bases lining up with TRBD1. The ends lost 0 bases at V and 3 bases at J; junction bases unmatched: 1. The CDR3 has 16 residues. The germline V gene encodes CDR1 LGHNA and CDR2 YSLEER.

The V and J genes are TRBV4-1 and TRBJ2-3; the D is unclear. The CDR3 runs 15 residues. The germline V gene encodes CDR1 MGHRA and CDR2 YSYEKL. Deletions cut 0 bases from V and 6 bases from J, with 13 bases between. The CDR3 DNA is TGCGCCAGCAGCCAAGACTTTCTTCTGGGGGATACGCAGTATTTT. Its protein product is CASSQDFLLGDTQYF.

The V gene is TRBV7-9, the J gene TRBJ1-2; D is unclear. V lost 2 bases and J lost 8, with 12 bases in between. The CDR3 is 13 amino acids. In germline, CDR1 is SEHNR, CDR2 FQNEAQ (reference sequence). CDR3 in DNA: TGTGCCAGCAGCTTATCCGGGGAAGTGGGCTACACCTTC. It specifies CASSLSGEVGYTF. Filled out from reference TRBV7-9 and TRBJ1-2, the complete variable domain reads DTGVSQNPRHKITKRGQNVTFRCDPISEHNRLYWYRQTLGQGPEFLTYFQNEAQLEKSRLLSDRFSAERPKGSFSTLEIQRTEQGDSAMYLCASSLSGEVGYTFGSGTRLTVV.

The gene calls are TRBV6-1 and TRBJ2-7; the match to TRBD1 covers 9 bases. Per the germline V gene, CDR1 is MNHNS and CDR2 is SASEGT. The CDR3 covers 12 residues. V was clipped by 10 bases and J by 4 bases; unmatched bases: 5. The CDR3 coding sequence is TGTGCCATGGGGGACAGGGAGTACGAGCAGTACTTC. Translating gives CAMGDREYEQYF.

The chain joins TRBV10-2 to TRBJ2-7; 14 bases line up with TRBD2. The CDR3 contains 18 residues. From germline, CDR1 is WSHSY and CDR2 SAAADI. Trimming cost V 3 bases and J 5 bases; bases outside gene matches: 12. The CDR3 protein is CASSDPGLAGVMGDEQYF. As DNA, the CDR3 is TGCGCCAGCAGTGACCCGGGACTAGCGGGAGTAATGGGCGACGAGCAGTACTTC.

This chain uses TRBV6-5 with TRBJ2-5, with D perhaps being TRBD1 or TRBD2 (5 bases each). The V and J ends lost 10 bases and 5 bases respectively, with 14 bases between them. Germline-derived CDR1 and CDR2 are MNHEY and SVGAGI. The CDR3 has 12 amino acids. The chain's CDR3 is CATQTEGETQYF. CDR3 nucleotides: TGTGCCACCCAGACCGAGGGGGAGACCCAGTACTTC.

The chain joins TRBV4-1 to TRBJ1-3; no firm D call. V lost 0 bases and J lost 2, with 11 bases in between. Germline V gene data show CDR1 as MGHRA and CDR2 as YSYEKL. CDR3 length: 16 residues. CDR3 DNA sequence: TGCGCCAGCAGCCAAGAATGGGAGTCTACTGGAAACACCATATATTTT. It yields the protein CASSQEWESTGNTIYF.

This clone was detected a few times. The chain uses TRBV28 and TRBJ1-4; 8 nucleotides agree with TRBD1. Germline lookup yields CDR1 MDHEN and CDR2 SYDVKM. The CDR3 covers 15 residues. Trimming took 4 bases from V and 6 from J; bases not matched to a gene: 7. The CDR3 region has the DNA TGTGCCAGCAGTTCTCCAGGGGGCGCGTATGAAAAACTGTTTTTT. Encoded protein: CASSSPGGAYEKLFF.

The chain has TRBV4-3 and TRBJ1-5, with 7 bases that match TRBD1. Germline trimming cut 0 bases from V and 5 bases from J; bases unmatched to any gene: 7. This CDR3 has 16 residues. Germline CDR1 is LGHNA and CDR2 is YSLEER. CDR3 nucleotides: TGCGCCAGCAGCCAAGATCGGGGACAGAAAGATCAGCCCCAGCATTTT. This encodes CASSQDRGQKDQPQHF.

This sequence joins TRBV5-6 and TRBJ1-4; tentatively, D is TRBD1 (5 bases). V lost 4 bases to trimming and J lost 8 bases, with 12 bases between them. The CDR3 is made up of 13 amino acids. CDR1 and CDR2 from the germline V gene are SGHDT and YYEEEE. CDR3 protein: CASSEGVREKLFF. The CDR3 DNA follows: TGTGCCAGCAGCGAAGGGGTTAGAGAAAAACTGTTTTTT.